The entry below gives a single T cell receptor beta chain sequence along with its context. As yet, its antigen is unknown. The record originates from a study of ipilimumab plus nivolumab after autologous stem cell transplantation. Study in general: A median of roughly 8 nivolumab and 4 to 6 ipilimumab doses were given. General study findings and limits: The authors say TCR, Treg and microbiome findings warrant further study.

Ipilimumab, 1 mg/kg, started 14 to 28 days after autologous transplant. Through week 26, nivolumab 3 mg/kg IV was given weeks 1, 4, 7, 10, then biweekly. Measured with immunoSEQ multiplex PCR; TCRdb has only the in-frame clones, and not every one. The sample holds fewer than 45,000 clones; over 90% are singletons and the top ten take more than 0.7%. V was pared by 2 bases and J by 3 bases, with 7 bases between. There are 13 residues in the CDR3. Germline values: CDR1 KGHSH, CDR2 LQKENI. The chain employs TRBV18 and TRBJ2-5; no definite D call. The starting material was PBMCs, obtained in a trial of ipilimumab plus nivolumab as post-transplant consolidation. The TCR comes from a male donor with multiple myeloma. The CDR3 is CASSPSLEETQYF. In DNA form, the CDR3 reads TGTGCCAGCTCACCAAGCTTGGAAGAGACCCAGTACTTC.